This T cell receptor beta chain was sequenced during a study of control samples from healthy donors and cancer patients. CDR3 length: 13 residues. V was pared by 3 bases and J by 6 bases, with 4 bases of the junction left unmatched. Germline CDR1 reads SGHNT; CDR2 reads YENEEA. Clones were read by immunoSEQ multiplex PCR, and TCRdb kept only the in-frame ones, dropping some. Seen here are 150,000 to 200,000 clones, almost 90% observed once, and the top ten hold roughly 5.3%. This TCR was sampled from a woman aged 25 to 39 in good health. The chain uses TRBV11-3 and TRBJ2-5, with 7 positions matching TRBD2. Sample: blood. The CDR3 nucleotides read TGTGCCAGCAGCTTCTACGGGGGGAAGACCCAGTACTTC. Its translation: CASSFYGGKTQYF.